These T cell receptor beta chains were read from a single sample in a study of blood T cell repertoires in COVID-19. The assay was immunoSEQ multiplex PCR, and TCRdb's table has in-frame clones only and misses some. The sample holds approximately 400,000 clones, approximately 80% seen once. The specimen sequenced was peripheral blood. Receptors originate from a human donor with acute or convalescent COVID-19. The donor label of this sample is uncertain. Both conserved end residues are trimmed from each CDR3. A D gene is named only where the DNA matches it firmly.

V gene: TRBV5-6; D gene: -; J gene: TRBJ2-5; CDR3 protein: ASSLYQIQETQY
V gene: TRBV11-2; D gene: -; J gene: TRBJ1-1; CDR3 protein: ASSLVQGMNTEAF
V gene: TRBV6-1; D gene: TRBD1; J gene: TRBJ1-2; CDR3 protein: ASSEMGQNYGYT
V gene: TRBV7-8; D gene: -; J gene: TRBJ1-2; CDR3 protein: PSSLVGGAGYGYT
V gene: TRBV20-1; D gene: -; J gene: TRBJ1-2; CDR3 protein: SAYLTGPT
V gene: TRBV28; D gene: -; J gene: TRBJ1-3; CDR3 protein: ASSLIRGTGNTIY
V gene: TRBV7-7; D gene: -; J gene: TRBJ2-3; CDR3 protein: ASSLSWGPLDTQY
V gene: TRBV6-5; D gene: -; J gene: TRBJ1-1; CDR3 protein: ATRDRRNTEAF
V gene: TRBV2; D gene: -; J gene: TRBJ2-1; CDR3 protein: ASSESQYNEQF
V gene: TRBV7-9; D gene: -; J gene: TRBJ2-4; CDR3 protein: ASSQSGYKNIQY
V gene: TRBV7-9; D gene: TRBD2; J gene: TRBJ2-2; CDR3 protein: ASSPARGGRRELF
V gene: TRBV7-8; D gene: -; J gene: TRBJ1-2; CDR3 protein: ASSHKLQVTGYGYT